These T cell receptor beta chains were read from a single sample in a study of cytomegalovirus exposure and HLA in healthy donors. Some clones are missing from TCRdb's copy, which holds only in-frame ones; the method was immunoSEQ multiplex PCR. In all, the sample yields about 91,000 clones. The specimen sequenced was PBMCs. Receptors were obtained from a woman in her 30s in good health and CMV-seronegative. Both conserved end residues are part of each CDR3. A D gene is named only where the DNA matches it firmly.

CDR3 protein: CASSLSSRGRVKGGNQPQHF
CDR3 DNA: TGTGCCAGCAGTTTATCATCCAGGGGGCGCGTCAAGGGCGGCAATCAGCCCCAGCATTTT
J gene: TRBJ1-5
D gene: TRBD1
CDR3 length: 20
V gene: TRBV28

CDR3 protein: CASSPQTGTRRNEQFF
CDR3 DNA: TGTGCCAGCAGCCCACAAACCGGGACTAGACGCAATGAGCAGTTCTTC
J gene: TRBJ2-1
D gene: TRBD2
CDR3 length: 16
V gene: TRBV4-2

CDR3 protein: CASSQRTSGQSYEQYF
CDR3 DNA: TGCGCCAGCAGCCAAAGGACTAGCGGACAATCCTACGAGCAGTACTTC
J gene: TRBJ2-7
D gene: TRBD2
CDR3 length: 16
V gene: TRBV4-1

CDR3 protein: CASSLDKGATVPEAFF
CDR3 DNA: TGTGCCAGCAGCTTAGACAAGGGGGCGACGGTCCCTGAAGCTTTCTTT
J gene: TRBJ1-1
D gene: TRBD1
CDR3 length: 16
V gene: TRBV7-6

CDR3 protein: CASSPGGGHTEAFF
CDR3 DNA: TGTGCCAGCTCACCAGGGGGGGGTCACACTGAAGCTTTCTTT
J gene: TRBJ1-1
D gene: -
CDR3 length: 14
V gene: TRBV18

CDR3 protein: CASSLGRANTEAFF
CDR3 DNA: TGTGCCAGCAGTTTAGGGAGGGCGAACACTGAAGCTTTCTTT
J gene: TRBJ1-1
D gene: -
CDR3 length: 14
V gene: TRBV28

CDR3 protein: CSVPDRDYGYTF
CDR3 DNA: TGCAGCGTCCCTGACAGGGACTATGGCTACACCTTC
J gene: TRBJ1-2
D gene: TRBD1
CDR3 length: 12
V gene: TRBV29-1

CDR3 protein: CASTKSGSGNTIYF
CDR3 DNA: TGTGCCAGCACCAAATCAGGCTCTGGAAACACCATATATTTT
J gene: TRBJ1-3
D gene: -
CDR3 length: 14
V gene: TRBV28

CDR3 protein: CASSWGSYEQYF
CDR3 DNA: TGTGCCAGCAGCTGGGGCAGCTACGAGCAGTACTTC
J gene: TRBJ2-7
D gene: -
CDR3 length: 12
V gene: TRBV5-6

CDR3 protein: CASSLNRGNGYTF
CDR3 DNA: TGTGCCAGCAGTTTAAACAGGGGGAATGGCTACACCTTC
J gene: TRBJ1-2
D gene: TRBD1
CDR3 length: 13
V gene: TRBV27

CDR3 protein: CATSVRTTFTPYEQYF
CDR3 DNA: TGTGCCACCAGCGTAAGGACTACCTTTACCCCCTACGAACAGTACTTC
J gene: TRBJ2-7
D gene: -
CDR3 length: 16
V gene: TRBV15

CDR3 protein: CASSYSGGLYEQYF
CDR3 DNA: TGTGCCAGCAGTTACTCGGGGGGGCTTTACGAGCAGTACTTC
J gene: TRBJ2-7
D gene: -
CDR3 length: 14
V gene: TRBV6-5

CDR3 protein: CASSLIGGSFTDTQYF
CDR3 DNA: TGTGCCAGCAGTCTTATAGGGGGCAGCTTTACAGATACGCAGTATTTT
J gene: TRBJ2-3
D gene: TRBD1
CDR3 length: 16
V gene: TRBV2

CDR3 protein: CASSPAGTATLYEQYF
CDR3 DNA: TGTGCCAGCAGTCCCGCTGGGACAGCCACACTTTACGAGCAGTACTTC
J gene: TRBJ2-7
D gene: TRBD1
CDR3 length: 16
V gene: TRBV5-5

CDR3 protein: CSVVRTGPNSRQPQHF
CDR3 DNA: TGCAGCGTTGTGAGGACAGGGCCAAATAGCCGACAGCCCCAGCATTTT
J gene: TRBJ1-5
D gene: TRBD1
CDR3 length: 16
V gene: TRBV29-1

CDR3 protein: CASSFGLAGNYEQYF
CDR3 DNA: TGCGCCAGCAGCTTCGGCCTAGCGGGGAACTACGAGCAGTACTTC
J gene: TRBJ2-7
D gene: TRBD2
CDR3 length: 15
V gene: TRBV5-1

CDR3 protein: CASSVGTGVNYGYTF
CDR3 DNA: TGCGCCAGCAGCGTGGGGACAGGCGTTAACTATGGCTACACCTTC
J gene: TRBJ1-2
D gene: TRBD1
CDR3 length: 15
V gene: TRBV5-1

CDR3 protein: CASSLDLSSYEQYF
CDR3 DNA: TGTGCCAGCAGCTTAGACCTTAGCTCCTACGAGCAGTACTTC
J gene: TRBJ2-7
D gene: -
CDR3 length: 14
V gene: TRBV11-3

CDR3 protein: CASSPLMGQDEHSGNTIYF
CDR3 DNA: TGTGCCAGCTCACCGTTGATGGGGCAGGACGAACACTCTGGAAACACCATATATTTT
J gene: TRBJ1-3
D gene: -
CDR3 length: 19
V gene: TRBV18

CDR3 protein: CASSQGTSAYTGELFF
CDR3 DNA: TGCGCCAGCAGCCAGGGGACTAGCGCTTACACCGGGGAGCTGTTTTTT
J gene: TRBJ2-2
D gene: TRBD2
CDR3 length: 16
V gene: TRBV4-1

CDR3 protein: CASSLGTVNYGYTF
CDR3 DNA: TGTGCCAGCAGCTTAGGGACAGTAAACTATGGCTACACCTTC
J gene: TRBJ1-2
D gene: -
CDR3 length: 14
V gene: TRBV7-9

CDR3 protein: CSVLLPGEVTQYF
CDR3 DNA: TGCAGCGTTCTCCTCCCGGGGGAAGTGACCCAGTACTTC
J gene: TRBJ2-5
D gene: -
CDR3 length: 13
V gene: TRBV29-1

CDR3 protein: CASSIGQADQPQHF
CDR3 DNA: TGTGCCAGTAGTATCGGACAGGCCGATCAGCCCCAGCATTTT
J gene: TRBJ1-5
D gene: TRBD1
CDR3 length: 14
V gene: TRBV19

CDR3 protein: CASSLMSVNYGYTF
CDR3 DNA: TGTGCCAGCAGCTTAATGTCGGTTAACTATGGCTACACCTTC
J gene: TRBJ1-2
D gene: -
CDR3 length: 14
V gene: TRBV7-2

CDR3 protein: CASSLDAGAGELFF
CDR3 DNA: TGTGCCAGCAGCTTAGATGCAGGCGCCGGGGAGCTGTTTTTT
J gene: TRBJ2-2
D gene: -
CDR3 length: 14
V gene: TRBV7-9

CDR3 protein: CASSLGEIYSPLHF
CDR3 DNA: TGTGCCAGCAGCTTAGGAGAGATTTATTCACCCCTCCACTTT
J gene: TRBJ1-6
D gene: -
CDR3 length: 14
V gene: TRBV7-6

CDR3 protein: CASSRGTGTYEQYF
CDR3 DNA: TGCGCCAGCAGCCGTGGGACAGGGACCTACGAGCAGTACTTC
J gene: TRBJ2-7
D gene: TRBD1
CDR3 length: 14
V gene: TRBV5-1

CDR3 protein: CASSLSSGAGQETQYF
CDR3 DNA: TGTGCCAGCAGCTTGTCTAGCGGAGCAGGGCAAGAGACCCAGTACTTC
J gene: TRBJ2-5
D gene: TRBD2
CDR3 length: 16
V gene: TRBV5-4

CDR3 protein: CASSLHSNTEAFF
CDR3 DNA: TGTGCCAGCAGCTTACACAGCAACACTGAAGCTTTCTTT
J gene: TRBJ1-1
D gene: -
CDR3 length: 13
V gene: TRBV11-3

CDR3 protein: CASSLGSGRTYEQYF
CDR3 DNA: TGTGCCAGCAGCCTCGGTAGCGGGAGGACCTACGAGCAGTACTTC
J gene: TRBJ2-7
D gene: TRBD2
CDR3 length: 15
V gene: TRBV7-3

CDR3 protein: CATSRDRAQGDGYTF
CDR3 DNA: TGTGCCACCAGCAGAGATCGGGCACAGGGAGATGGCTACACCTTC
J gene: TRBJ1-2
D gene: -
CDR3 length: 15
V gene: TRBV15

CDR3 protein: CASSFLLAGLQETQYF
CDR3 DNA: TGTGCCAGCAGTTTCCTCCTAGCGGGCCTCCAAGAGACCCAGTACTTC
J gene: TRBJ2-5
D gene: TRBD2
CDR3 length: 16
V gene: TRBV28

CDR3 protein: CASTQDRVSSGNTIYF
CDR3 DNA: TGTGCCAGTACCCAAGACAGGGTAAGCTCTGGAAACACCATATATTTT
J gene: TRBJ1-3
D gene: TRBD1
CDR3 length: 16
V gene: TRBV19

CDR3 protein: CASSFLGVDNEQFF
CDR3 DNA: TGTGCCAGCAGTTTCCTCGGGGTGGACAATGAGCAGTTCTTC
J gene: TRBJ2-1
D gene: -
CDR3 length: 14
V gene: TRBV28

CDR3 protein: CASSFSHRANQPQHF
CDR3 DNA: TGTGCCAGCAGTTTCTCCCACAGGGCCAATCAGCCCCAGCATTTT
J gene: TRBJ1-5
D gene: -
CDR3 length: 15
V gene: TRBV27

CDR3 protein: CASSASTSGNNEQFF
CDR3 DNA: TGTGCCAGCAGTGCTTCTACTAGCGGGAACAATGAGCAGTTCTTC
J gene: TRBJ2-1
D gene: TRBD2
CDR3 length: 15
V gene: TRBV6-4

CDR3 protein: CASSLSREKLEFF
CDR3 DNA: TGTGCCAGCAGTCTCTCCAGGGAAAAGTTGGAGTTCTTC
J gene: TRBJ2-1
D gene: -
CDR3 length: 13
V gene: TRBV6-5

CDR3 protein: CASSQDVPAGVGNEQFF
CDR3 DNA: TGCGCCAGCAGCCAAGATGTCCCAGCGGGAGTAGGCAATGAGCAGTTCTTC
J gene: TRBJ2-1
D gene: TRBD2
CDR3 length: 17
V gene: TRBV4-1

CDR3 protein: CATSFSGISYNEQFF
CDR3 DNA: TGTGCCACCAGCTTTAGCGGGATCTCCTACAATGAGCAGTTCTTC
J gene: TRBJ2-1
D gene: TRBD2
CDR3 length: 15
V gene: TRBV6-1

CDR3 protein: CASRQDRITEAFF
CDR3 DNA: TGTGCCAGCAGACAGGACAGGATCACTGAAGCTTTCTTT
J gene: TRBJ1-1
D gene: TRBD1
CDR3 length: 13
V gene: TRBV6-6

CDR3 protein: CATSSPFTRTEAFF
CDR3 DNA: TGTGCCACCAGCAGCCCATTTACGAGAACTGAAGCTTTCTTT
J gene: TRBJ1-1
D gene: -
CDR3 length: 14
V gene: TRBV15

CDR3 protein: CASSRGTGGTGELFF
CDR3 DNA: TGTGCCAGCAGCCGCGGGACAGGGGGTACCGGGGAGCTGTTTTTT
J gene: TRBJ2-2
D gene: TRBD1
CDR3 length: 15
V gene: TRBV6-5

CDR3 protein: CASSVETRNTGELFF
CDR3 DNA: TGCGCCAGCAGCGTGGAAACAAGGAACACCGGGGAGCTGTTTTTT
J gene: TRBJ2-2
D gene: -
CDR3 length: 15
V gene: TRBV5-1

CDR3 protein: CASSRDYGTGGNQPQHF
CDR3 DNA: TGTGCCAGCAGTCGCGATTACGGGACAGGTGGGAATCAGCCCCAGCATTTT
J gene: TRBJ1-5
D gene: TRBD1
CDR3 length: 17
V gene: TRBV27

CDR3 protein: CASSLEFRNEQFF
CDR3 DNA: TGTGCCAGCAGCTTGGAATTTCGCAATGAGCAGTTCTTC
J gene: TRBJ2-1
D gene: -
CDR3 length: 13
V gene: TRBV5-1

CDR3 protein: CASSKGEDTQYF
CDR3 DNA: TGTGCCAGCTCAAAAGGGGAAGATACGCAGTATTTT
J gene: TRBJ2-3
D gene: -
CDR3 length: 12
V gene: TRBV18

CDR3 protein: CASSGFGAGYTF
CDR3 DNA: TGTGCCAGCAGTGGGTTTGGGGCCGGCTACACCTTC
J gene: TRBJ1-2
D gene: -
CDR3 length: 12
V gene: TRBV27

CDR3 protein: CASSFPGTGVDSYEQYF
CDR3 DNA: TGTGCCAGCAGCTTTCCCGGGACAGGGGTCGACTCCTACGAGCAGTACTTC
J gene: TRBJ2-7
D gene: TRBD1
CDR3 length: 17
V gene: TRBV7-9

CDR3 protein: CASSLLAGGVSYEQYF
CDR3 DNA: TGTGCCAGCAGCTTGCTAGCGGGAGGGGTGTCCTACGAGCAGTACTTC
J gene: TRBJ2-7
D gene: TRBD2
CDR3 length: 16
V gene: TRBV5-5

CDR3 protein: CASSVATGYGNEQFF
CDR3 DNA: TGTGCCAGCAGCGTCGCGACAGGGTACGGCAATGAGCAGTTCTTC
J gene: TRBJ2-1
D gene: TRBD1
CDR3 length: 15
V gene: TRBV7-2

CDR3 protein: CASSFGGGNGGELFF
CDR3 DNA: TGTGCCAGCAGCTTCGGCGGGGGAAATGGCGGGGAGCTGTTTTTT
J gene: TRBJ2-2
D gene: TRBD2
CDR3 length: 15
V gene: TRBV7-2

CDR3 protein: CASSQGLLYEQYF
CDR3 DNA: TGTGCCAGCAGCCAGGGGCTCCTGTACGAGCAGTACTTC
J gene: TRBJ2-7
D gene: -
CDR3 length: 13
V gene: TRBV21-1

CDR3 protein: CASSANPLPSYNEQFF
CDR3 DNA: TGTGCTAGCAGCGCAAACCCACTGCCATCCTACAATGAGCAGTTCTTC
J gene: TRBJ2-1
D gene: -
CDR3 length: 16
V gene: TRBV7-7